The subject of this entry is one T cell receptor (beta chain). The repertoire was sequenced with immunoSEQ multiplex PCR; TCRdb's copy has only in-frame clones and lacks some. The profile shows hundreds of thousands of clones, approximately 89% of them singletons. The CDR3 sequence is 13 residues long. V was pared by 3 bases and J by 4 bases, with 4 bases of the junction left unmatched. Germline lookup yields CDR1 GTSNPN and CDR2 SVGIG (reference sequence). The sample originates from a study of blood T cell repertoires in COVID-19. The wider study: The analysed material was cDNA or gDNA that came from T cells, B-cell-depleted T cells, or PBMCs.

V usage is TRBV30 and J usage is TRBJ2-5, with 8 bases identical to TRBD2. The TCR originated in a woman aged 45-60 years who had been exposed to COVID-19. The specimen was PBMCs or T cells enriched from blood (not recorded which). CDR3 coding DNA: TGTGCCTGGAGCGGGGGGGCCTCAGAGACCCAGTACTTC. This encodes CAWSGGASETQYF.